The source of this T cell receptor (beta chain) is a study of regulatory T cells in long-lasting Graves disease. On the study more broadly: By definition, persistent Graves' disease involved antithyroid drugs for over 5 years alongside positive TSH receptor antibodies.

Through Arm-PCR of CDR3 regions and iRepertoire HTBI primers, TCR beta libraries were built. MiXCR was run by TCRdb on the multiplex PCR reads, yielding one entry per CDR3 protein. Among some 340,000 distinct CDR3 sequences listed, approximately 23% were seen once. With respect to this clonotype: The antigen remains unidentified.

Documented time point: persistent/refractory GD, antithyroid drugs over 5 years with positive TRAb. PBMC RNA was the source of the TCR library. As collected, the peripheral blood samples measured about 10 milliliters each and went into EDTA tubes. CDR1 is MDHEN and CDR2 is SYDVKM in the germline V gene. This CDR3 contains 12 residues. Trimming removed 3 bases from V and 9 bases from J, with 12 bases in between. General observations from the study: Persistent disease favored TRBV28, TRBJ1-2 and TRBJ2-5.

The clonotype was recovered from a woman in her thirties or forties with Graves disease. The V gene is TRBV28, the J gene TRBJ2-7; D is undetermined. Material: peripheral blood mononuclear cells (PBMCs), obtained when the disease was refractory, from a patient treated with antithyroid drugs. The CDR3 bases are TGTGCCAGCAGTTTCACAAACGGCCGGCAGTACTTC. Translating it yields CASSFTNGRQYF.